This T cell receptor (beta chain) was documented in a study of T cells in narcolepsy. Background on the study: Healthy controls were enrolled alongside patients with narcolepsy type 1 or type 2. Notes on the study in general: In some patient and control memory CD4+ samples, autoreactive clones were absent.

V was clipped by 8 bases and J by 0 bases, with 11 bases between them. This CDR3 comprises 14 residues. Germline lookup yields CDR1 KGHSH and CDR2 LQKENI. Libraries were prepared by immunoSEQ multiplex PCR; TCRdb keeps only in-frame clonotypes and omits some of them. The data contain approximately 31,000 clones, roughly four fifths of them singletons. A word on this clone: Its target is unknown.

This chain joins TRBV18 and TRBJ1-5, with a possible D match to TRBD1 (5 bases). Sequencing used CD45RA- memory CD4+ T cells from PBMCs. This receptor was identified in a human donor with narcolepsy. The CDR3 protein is CASTGGNSNQPQHF. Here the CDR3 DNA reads TGTGCCAGCACGGGGGGAAATAGCAATCAGCCCCAGCATTTT.